A single sample is the source of the 4 T cell receptor beta chains below, sequenced in a study of shared clonotypes between healthy human individuals. TCRdb's copy holds only in-frame clones and misses some; the assay was immunoSEQ multiplex PCR. The profile shows 1,500,000 or so clones, less than 99% of them singletons. Sequenced sample: naive CD4+ T cells sorted from blood. Noted subset: CD45RA+ positively selected. Every receptor here comes from a man aged 30 to 39 in good health.

The chain links TRBV6-5 to TRBJ2-7, with D hard to call. Between the trimmed V and J ends, which lost 6 bases and 2 bases, there was a span of 8 bases. This CDR3 comprises 12 residues. The V gene's germline CDR1 is MNHEY and CDR2 SVGAGI. The CDR3 DNA reads as TGTGCCAGCAGAACGGTGACCTACGAGCAGTACTTC. Amino acids: CASRTVTYEQYF.

This chain joins TRBV19 and TRBJ2-7; 7 nucleotides align to TRBD2. The CDR3 covers 11 residues. V was pared by 8 bases and J by 7 bases, with 5 bases of the junction left unmatched. Per germline, CDR1 LNHDA and CDR2 SQIVND (reference sequence). CDR3 bases: TGTGCCAGTGGGAGGGGAGGAGAGCAGTACTTC. This sequence encodes CASGRGGEQYF.

This chain uses TRBV10-1 with TRBJ2-2; 9 nucleotides align to TRBD1. The germline CDR1 and CDR2 sequences are WNHNN and SYGVQD (reference sequence). V lost 2 bases and J lost 4; bases outside the gene matches: 2. CDR3 length: 15 amino acids. The CDR3 reads CASSEGTGSTGELFF. CDR3 sequence (DNA): TGCGCCAGCAGTGAGGGGACAGGGTCCACCGGGGAGCTGTTTTTT.

This chain joins TRBV5-4 and TRBJ2-4; 7 nucleotides agree with TRBD2. CDR1 is SGHNT and CDR2 is YYREEE in the germline V gene (reference sequence). The length of the CDR3 is 16 residues. With 6 bases clipped from V and 2 bases from J, the junction kept 11 bases outside the gene matches. CDR3 in amino acids: CASTNGGRATKNIQYF. CDR3 nucleotides: TGTGCCAGCACCAATGGGGGGAGGGCGACCAAAAACATTCAGTACTTC. The variable domain in full, completed from reference TRBV5-4 and TRBJ2-4, reads ETGVTQSPTHLIKTRGQQVTLRCSSQSGHNTVSWYQQALGQGPQFIFQYYREEENGRGNFPPRFSGLQFPNYSSELNVNALELDDSALYLCASTNGGRATKNIQYFGAGTRLSVL.